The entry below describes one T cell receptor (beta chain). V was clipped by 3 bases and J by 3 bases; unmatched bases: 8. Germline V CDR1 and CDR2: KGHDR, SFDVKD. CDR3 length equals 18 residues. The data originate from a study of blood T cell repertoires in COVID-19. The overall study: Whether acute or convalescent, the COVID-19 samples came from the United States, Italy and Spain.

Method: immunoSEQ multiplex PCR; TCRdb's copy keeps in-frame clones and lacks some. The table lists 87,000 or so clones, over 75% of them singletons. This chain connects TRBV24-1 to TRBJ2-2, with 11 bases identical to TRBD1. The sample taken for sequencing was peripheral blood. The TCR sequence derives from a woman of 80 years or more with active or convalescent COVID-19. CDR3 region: CATSDPSGTGGYTGELFF. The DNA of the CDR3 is TGTGCCACCAGTGATCCGAGTGGGACAGGGGGTTACACCGGGGAGCTGTTTTTT.